This TCR beta chain was recovered during a study of early T cells in non-severe SARS-CoV-2 infection. Study outcomes and limitations: Reliance on VDJdb matching favored anti-spike CD8 responses; private and CD4 specificities were missed.

Separate cDNA molecules each had unique molecular identifiers attached to them. From the 5' RACE reads, TCRdb called clonotypes with MiXCR, one entry per CDR3 protein. The sample has around 94,000 distinct CDR3 sequences, roughly 14% seen once. Points on this clonotype: Its matching antigen is unknown.

The junction had 13 bases not matched to a gene; V was cut back by 0 bases and J by 2 bases. CDR1 is SQVTM, CDR2 ANQGSEA, per germline. The CDR3 is 17 amino acids. The sample taken for sequencing was whole blood. This sequence originates from an adult who was a healthcare worker with PCR-confirmed SARS-CoV-2 infection or an uninfected control (not recorded which). The chain recombines TRBV29-1 with TRBJ2-7; the match to TRBD1 covers 7 bases. CDR3 nucleotides: TGCAGCGTTGAAGATAAAACCGGGACAGCGTCGGCCTACGAGCAGTACTTC. Translated: CSVEDKTGTASAYEQYF.